This TCR beta chain comes out of a study of beta chain features in type 1 diabetes. Points from the study as a whole: Within the patient group, naive, central memory and Treg TCRB repertoires appeared more similar to each other than within healthy donors.

Germline lookup yields CDR1 LGHNA and CDR2 YNFKEQ. There are 18 residues in the CDR3. The ends lost 1 base at V and 5 bases at J; junction bases unmatched: 14. Of note for this clone: Its antigen is not identified.

Expressed TCRB transcripts were sequenced after all isolated RNA was converted to cDNA. The assay was immunoSEQ multiplex PCR, and TCRdb's table has in-frame clones only and misses some. The repertoire holds over 500,000 clones, with roughly 15% as singletons. The TCR originated in a man younger than 30 in good health. The chain is built from TRBV4-2 and TRBJ2-4, with 7 bases aligning to TRBD1. Source material: naive CD4+ T cells from blood. As DNA, the CDR3 is TGTGCCAGCAGCCAAGTAGCAAACAGGGGTTTGCGGGAAAACATTCAGTACTTC. Protein sequence: CASSQVANRGLRENIQYF.